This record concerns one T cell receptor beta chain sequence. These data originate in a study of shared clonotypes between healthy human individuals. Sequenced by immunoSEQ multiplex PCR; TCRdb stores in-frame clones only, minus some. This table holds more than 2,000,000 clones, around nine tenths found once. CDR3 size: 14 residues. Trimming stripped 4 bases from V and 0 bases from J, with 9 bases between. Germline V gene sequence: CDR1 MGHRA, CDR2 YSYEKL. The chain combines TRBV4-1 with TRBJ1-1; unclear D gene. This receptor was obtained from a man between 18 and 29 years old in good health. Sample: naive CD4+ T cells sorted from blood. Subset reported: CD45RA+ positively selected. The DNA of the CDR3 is TGCGCCAGCAGCCCACCTGGTATGAACACTGAAGCTTTCTTT. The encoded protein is CASSPPGMNTEAFF.